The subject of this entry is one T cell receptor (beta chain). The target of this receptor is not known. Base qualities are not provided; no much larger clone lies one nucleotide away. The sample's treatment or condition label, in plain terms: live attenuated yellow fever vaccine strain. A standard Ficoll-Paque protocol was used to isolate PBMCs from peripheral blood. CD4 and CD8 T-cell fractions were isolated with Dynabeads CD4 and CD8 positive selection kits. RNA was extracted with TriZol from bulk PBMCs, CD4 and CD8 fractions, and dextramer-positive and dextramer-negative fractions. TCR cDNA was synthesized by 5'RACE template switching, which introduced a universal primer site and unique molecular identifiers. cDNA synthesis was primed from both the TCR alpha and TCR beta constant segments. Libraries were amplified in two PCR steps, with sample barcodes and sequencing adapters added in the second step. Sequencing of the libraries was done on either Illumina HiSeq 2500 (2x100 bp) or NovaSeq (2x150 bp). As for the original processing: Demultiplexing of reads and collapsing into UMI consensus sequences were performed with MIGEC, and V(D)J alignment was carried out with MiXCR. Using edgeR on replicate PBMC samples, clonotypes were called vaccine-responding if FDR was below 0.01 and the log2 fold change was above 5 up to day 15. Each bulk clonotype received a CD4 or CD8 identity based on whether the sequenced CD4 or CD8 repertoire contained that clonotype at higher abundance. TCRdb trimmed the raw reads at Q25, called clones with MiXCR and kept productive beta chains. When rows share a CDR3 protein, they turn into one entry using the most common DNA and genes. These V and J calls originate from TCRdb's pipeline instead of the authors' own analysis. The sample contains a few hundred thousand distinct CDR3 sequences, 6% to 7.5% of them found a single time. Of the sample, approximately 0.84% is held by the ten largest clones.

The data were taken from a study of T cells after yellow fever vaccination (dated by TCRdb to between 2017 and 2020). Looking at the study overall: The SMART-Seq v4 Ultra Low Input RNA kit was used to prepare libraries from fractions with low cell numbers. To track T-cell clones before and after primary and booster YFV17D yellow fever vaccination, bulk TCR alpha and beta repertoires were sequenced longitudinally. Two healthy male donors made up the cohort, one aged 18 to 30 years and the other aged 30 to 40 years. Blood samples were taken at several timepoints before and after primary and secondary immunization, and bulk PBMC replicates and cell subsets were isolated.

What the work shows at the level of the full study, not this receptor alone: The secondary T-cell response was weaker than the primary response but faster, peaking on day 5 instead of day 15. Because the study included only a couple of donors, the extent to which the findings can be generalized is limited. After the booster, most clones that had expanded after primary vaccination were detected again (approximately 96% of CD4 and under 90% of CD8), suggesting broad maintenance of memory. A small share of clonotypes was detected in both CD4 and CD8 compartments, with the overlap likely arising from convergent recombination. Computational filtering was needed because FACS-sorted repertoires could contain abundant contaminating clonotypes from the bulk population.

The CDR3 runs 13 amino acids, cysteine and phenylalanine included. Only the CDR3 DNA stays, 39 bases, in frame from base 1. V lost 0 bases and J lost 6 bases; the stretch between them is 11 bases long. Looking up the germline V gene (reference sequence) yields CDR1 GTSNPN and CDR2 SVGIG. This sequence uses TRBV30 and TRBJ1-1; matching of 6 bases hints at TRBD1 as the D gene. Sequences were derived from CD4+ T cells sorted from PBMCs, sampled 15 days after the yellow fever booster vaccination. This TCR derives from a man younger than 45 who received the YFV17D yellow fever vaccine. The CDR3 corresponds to CAWSVQGIPEAFF. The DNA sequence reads TGTGCCTGGAGTGTACAGGGAATCCCTGAAGCTTTCTTT.